The text below deals with one TCR beta chain. This specimen belongs to a study of T cells in Graves' hyperthyroidism and ophthalmopathy. Amplification yielded TCR beta CDR3 regions, with RNA transcripts as the source. With the HTBI primer set, the TCR CDR3 went through a first round of RT-PCR. A single record per CDR3 protein comes from TCRdb applying MiXCR to the multiplex PCR reads. Here the sample spans some 350,000 distinct CDR3 sequences, around 16% being singletons. The CDR3 sequence is 14 residues long. Germline V CDR1 and CDR2: MNHNS, SASEGT. Trimming shortened V by 6 bases and J by 6 bases, and 17 bases separated the two germline ends. Recently diagnosed hyperthyroidism of less than 2 months' duration affected patients aged 18 to 65. Clinicians diagnosed patients from clinical symptoms, serum thyroxine and TRAb, thyroid ultrasound and orbital computed tomography. The blood sample was taken at first hyperthyroidism diagnosis, before any ophthalmopathy symptoms. Each 10 ml fresh peripheral blood draw supplied the PBMCs.

Material: blood. The chain uses TRBV6-1 and TRBJ1-1; D is perhaps TRBD1 (6 bases). This TCR was recovered from a woman aged 18 to 35 with Graves' hyperthyroidism that later progressed to Graves' ophthalmopathy. The CDR3 sequence is CASSEQGSFSEAFF. The CDR3 nucleotides are TGTGCCAGCAGCGAACAGGGAAGCTTCTCTGAAGCTTTCTTT.